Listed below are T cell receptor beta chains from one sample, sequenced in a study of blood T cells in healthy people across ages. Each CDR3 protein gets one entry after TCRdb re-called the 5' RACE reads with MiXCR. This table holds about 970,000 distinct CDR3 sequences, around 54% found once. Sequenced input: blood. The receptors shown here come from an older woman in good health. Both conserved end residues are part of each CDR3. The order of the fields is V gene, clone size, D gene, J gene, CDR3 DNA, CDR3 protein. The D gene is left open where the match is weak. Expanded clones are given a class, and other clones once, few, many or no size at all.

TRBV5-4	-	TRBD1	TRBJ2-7	TGTGCCAGCAGCAACCCGGACAGGGGGGAGCAGTACTTC	CASSNPDRGEQYF
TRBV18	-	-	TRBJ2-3	TGTGCCAGCTCACCTAATATAGCGGAGTCGAGCACAGATACGCAGTATTTT	CASSPNIAESSTDTQYF
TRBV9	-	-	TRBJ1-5	TGTGCCAGCAGCCCATGGCCGTCGGGGTCTCAGCCCCAGCATTTT	CASSPWPSGSQPQHF
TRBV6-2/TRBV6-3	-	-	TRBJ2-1	TGTGCCAGCCGGGATCGGACCTACAATGAGCAGTTCTTC	CASRDRTYNEQFF
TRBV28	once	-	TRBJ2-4	TGTGCCAGCAGTCGGGGCGGGACGGGCAAAAACATTCAGTACTTC	CASSRGGTGKNIQYF
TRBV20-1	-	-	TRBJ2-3	TGCAGTGCAAGTACAGCAGATACGCAGTATTTT	CSASTADTQYF
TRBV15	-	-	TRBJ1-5	TGTGCCACCAGCAGAGATCGGCAGAATAATCAGCCCCAGCATTTT	CATSRDRQNNQPQHF
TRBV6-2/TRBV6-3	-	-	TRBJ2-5	TGTGCCAGCAGTTACGGGGAGAAAGAGACCCAGTACTTC	CASSYGEKETQYF
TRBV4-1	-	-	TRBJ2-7	TGCGCCAGCAGCCAAAGCCCCCACCTCCAAGAAGGCTTGAGTACTCTACGCGAGCAGTACTTC	CASSQSPHLQEGLSTLREQYF
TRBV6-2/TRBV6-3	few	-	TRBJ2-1	TGTGCCAGCAGTACGACAGATTACAATGAGCAGTTCTTC	CASSTTDYNEQFF
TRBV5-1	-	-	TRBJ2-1	TGCGCCAGCAGTCCGGGACGAGTCGTCAATGAGCAGTTCTTC	CASSPGRVVNEQFF
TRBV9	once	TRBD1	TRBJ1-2	TGCGCCAGCAGCACCCGAACGTCCGGGACAGGGGTCTATGGCTACACCTTC	CASSTRTSGTGVYGYTF
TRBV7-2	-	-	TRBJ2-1	TGTGCCAGCAGCTTAGCGGGTTCACATGAGCAGTTCTTC	CASSLAGSHEQFF
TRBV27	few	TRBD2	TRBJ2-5	TGTGCCAGCGCGGGACTAGCGGAGACCCAGTACTTC	CASAGLAETQYF
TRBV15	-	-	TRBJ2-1	TGTGCCACCAGCAGAGAGTCCTCCCCAAAGAAGGAGCAGTTCTTC	CATSRESSPKKEQFF
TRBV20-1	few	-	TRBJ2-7	TGCAGTGCTAGAGAGTGGGGGACCTACGAGCAGTACTTC	CSAREWGTYEQYF
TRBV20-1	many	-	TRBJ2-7	TGCAGTGCTACCGCCGGGACGAGAGGCCGGTACGAGCAGTACTTC	CSATAGTRGRYEQYF
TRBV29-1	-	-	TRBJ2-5	TGCAGCGTTGGCACAACCGGGGGTAATGAGCAGTACTTC	CSVGTTGGNEQYF
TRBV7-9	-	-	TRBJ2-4	TGTGCCAGCAGCCCCGGACTAAACATTCAGTACTTC	CASSPGLNIQYF
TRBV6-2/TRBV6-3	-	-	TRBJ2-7	TGTGCCAGCAGTTACCGAGCGGCCTACGAGCAGTACTTC	CASSYRAAYEQYF
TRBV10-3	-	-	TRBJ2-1	TGTGCCATCAGCCTTACCACTAGAATTGGCAGGTACAATGAGCAGTTCTTC	CAISLTTRIGRYNEQFF
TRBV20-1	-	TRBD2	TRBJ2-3	TGCAGTGCTAGTGGGGGGGGCACAGATACGCAGTATTTT	CSASGGGTDTQYF
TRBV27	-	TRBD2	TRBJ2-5	TGTGCCAGCAGTTTGGCTAGCGGGAGAAATGAGCAGTACTTC	CASSLASGRNEQYF
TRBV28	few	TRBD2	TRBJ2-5	TGTGCCAGCAGGGCACCACGTTTGTCCCGGGAGGGCCGTTGGGAGACCCAGTACTTC	CASRAPRLSREGRWETQYF
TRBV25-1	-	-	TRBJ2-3	TGTGCCAGCAGTGTCTATTCTGCAGATACGCAGTATTTT	CASSVYSADTQYF
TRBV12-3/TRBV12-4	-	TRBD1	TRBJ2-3	TGTGCCAGCAGTCCGCGACAGGGGGCCAGCCTAGTGACAAAAAATACGCAGTATTTT	CASSPRQGASLVTKNTQYF
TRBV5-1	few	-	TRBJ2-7	TGCGCCAGCAGCTTGGCGGCAGGGTTGTCCTACGAGCAGTACTTC	CASSLAAGLSYEQYF
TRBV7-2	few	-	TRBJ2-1	TGTGCCAGCAGCTTCCGCGGAATCATTAACAATGAGCAGTTCTTC	CASSFRGIINNEQFF
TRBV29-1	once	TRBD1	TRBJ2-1	TGCAGCGTCGCCGGACAGGGCTATGAGCAGTTCTTC	CSVAGQGYEQFF
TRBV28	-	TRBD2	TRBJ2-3	TGTGCCAGTCTAGCGGGAGGCGTAACAGATACGCAGTATTTT	CASLAGGVTDTQYF
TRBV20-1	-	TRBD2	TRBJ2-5	TGCAGTGCTTCCCTAGCGGGAGGACCAGAGACCCAGTACTTC	CSASLAGGPETQYF
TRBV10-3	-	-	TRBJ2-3	TGTGCCATCAGTGGGACCACAGATATGCAGTATTTT	CAISGTTDMQYF
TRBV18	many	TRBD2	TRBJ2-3	TGTGCCAGCAGCCCTAGCGGGGGCACAGATACGCAGTATTTT	CASSPSGGTDTQYF
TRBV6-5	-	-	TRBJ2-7	TGTGCCAGCAGTTACCACGGGAGAAAAGGGGGAGAGCAGTACTTC	CASSYHGRKGGEQYF
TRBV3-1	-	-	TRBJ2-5	TGTGCCAGCAGCCAAGTAGAAGATGAGCAGTACTTC	CASSQVEDEQYF
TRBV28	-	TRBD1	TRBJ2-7	TGTGCCAGCAGCCCCGACAGGGGGCTCACCTACGAGCAGTACTTC	CASSPDRGLTYEQYF
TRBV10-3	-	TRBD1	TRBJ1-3	TGTGCCATCAGTGCCTCCTGGAAGGGGGCAGCAGGAAACACCATATATTTT	CAISASWKGAAGNTIYF
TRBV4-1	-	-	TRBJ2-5	TGCGCCAGCAGCTCACCGGGGCGCGATACAGGGACCCAGTACTTC	CASSSPGRDTGTQYF
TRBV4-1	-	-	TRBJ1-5	TGCGCCAGCAGCCAAAACCTAGGGACAAACGGGCAGCCCCAGCATTTT	CASSQNLGTNGQPQHF
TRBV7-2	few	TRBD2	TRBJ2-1	TGTGCCAGCAGCTTACAAATTTCTAGCGGGAGGGCAAAGCAGTTCTTC	CASSLQISSGRAKQFF
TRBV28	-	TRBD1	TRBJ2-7	TGTGCCAGCACCACTACCTGGGACAGCACCTACGAGCAGTACTTC	CASTTTWDSTYEQYF
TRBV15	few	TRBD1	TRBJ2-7	TGTGCCACCAGCAGTTCCCCCGGGACAGGGGACTACTCCTACGAGCAGTACTTC	CATSSSPGTGDYSYEQYF
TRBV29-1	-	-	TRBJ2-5	TGCAGCGTTCGACCAGCCGGTGGGGAGCAGTACTTC	CSVRPAGGEQYF
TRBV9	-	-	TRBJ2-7	TGTGCCAGCAGCGTAGGAGGGGACTCATCCTACGAGCAGTACTTC	CASSVGGDSSYEQYF
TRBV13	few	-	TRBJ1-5	TGTGCCAGCAGCTTCGGACCCCCTCCTCAGCCCCAGCATTTT	CASSFGPPPQPQHF
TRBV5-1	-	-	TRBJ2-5	TGCGCCAGCAGCTTGTACCCAGGACGGTTAGAGACCCAGTACTTC	CASSLYPGRLETQYF
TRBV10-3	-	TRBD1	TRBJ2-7	TGTGCCATCGGAGGTGGACAGGTGGTCAACAATGAGCAGTACTTC	CAIGGGQVVNNEQYF
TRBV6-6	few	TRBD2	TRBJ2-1	TGTGCCAGCAGTTACTCGACTAGCGCGAACAATGAGCAGTTCTTC	CASSYSTSANNEQFF
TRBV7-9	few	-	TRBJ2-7	TGTGCCAGCAGCATTACACAGGGACCGTGGCCCTACGAGCAGTACTTC	CASSITQGPWPYEQYF
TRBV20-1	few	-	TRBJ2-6	TGCAGTGCTAGGGCCTCTGGGGCCAACGTCCTGACTTTC	CSARASGANVLTF
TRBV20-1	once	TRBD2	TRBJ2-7	TGCAGTGCTAGGGCGCGGGAGGGCCGTAGGAGGTACGAGCAGTACTTC	CSARAREGRRRYEQYF
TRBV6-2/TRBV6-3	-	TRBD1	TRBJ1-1	TGTGCCAGCAGGGCTACGACAGGGCCCGAAGCTTTCTTT	CASRATTGPEAFF
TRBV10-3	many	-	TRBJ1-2	TGTGCCATCAGTGAGTTCGAGACTCACTATGGCTACACCTTC	CAISEFETHYGYTF
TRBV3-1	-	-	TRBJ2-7	TGTGCCAGCAGCCCTTCAACAGGGACCGAGCAGTACTTC	CASSPSTGTEQYF
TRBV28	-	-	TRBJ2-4	TGTGCCAGCAGACATGCTAGGGCCCATTTAACCAAAAACATTCAGTACTTC	CASRHARAHLTKNIQYF